This is a list of T cell receptor beta chains from one sample in a study of T cell responses to AZD1222 COVID-19 vaccine. Clones were read by immunoSEQ multiplex PCR, and TCRdb kept only the in-frame ones, dropping some. The profile covers 170,000 or so clones, with just under 95% appearing a single time and over 0.7% taken by the ten largest. Source: peripheral blood, taken on day 0 of AZD1222 vaccination. All receptors derive from an adult in good health. The CDR3 runs from the conserved cysteine through the conserved F or W. The D gene is left open where the match is weak. Not every row has a clone size; where given, it reads once, few, many or a size class.

v_call: TRBV12-3/TRBV12-4; d_call: .; clone_size: .; j_call: TRBJ2-5; cdr3_aa: CASSLQREETQYF; cdr3_nt: TGTGCCAGCAGTTTACAACGGGAAGAGACCCAGTACTTC
v_call: TRBV7-9; d_call: .; clone_size: .; j_call: TRBJ1-6; cdr3_aa: CASSLDQGKDSPLHF; cdr3_nt: TGTGCCAGCAGCTTAGATCAGGGGAAGGACTCACCCCTCCACTTT
v_call: TRBV7-2; d_call: TRBD2; clone_size: .; j_call: TRBJ2-3; cdr3_aa: CASSLAGGTTDTQYF; cdr3_nt: TGTGCCAGCAGCTTAGCGGGGGGGACCACAGATACGCAGTATTTT
v_call: TRBV6-5; d_call: TRBD1; clone_size: .; j_call: TRBJ1-1; cdr3_aa: CASSNRGSGTEAFF; cdr3_nt: TGTGCCAGCAGTAACAGGGGTTCGGGCACTGAAGCTTTCTTT
v_call: TRBV7-3; d_call: .; clone_size: .; j_call: TRBJ1-4; cdr3_aa: CASSLTPATNEKLFF; cdr3_nt: TGTGCCAGCAGCTTAACTCCCGCAACTAATGAAAAACTGTTTTTT
v_call: TRBV5-1; d_call: .; clone_size: .; j_call: TRBJ2-6; cdr3_aa: CASSPQGSGANVLTF; cdr3_nt: TGCGCCAGCAGCCCGCAGGGCTCTGGGGCCAACGTCCTGACTTTC
v_call: TRBV7-3; d_call: .; clone_size: .; j_call: TRBJ2-2; cdr3_aa: CASSKWLTGELFF; cdr3_nt: TGTGCCAGCAGTAAATGGCTCACCGGGGAGCTGTTTTTT
v_call: TRBV7-8; d_call: .; clone_size: once; j_call: TRBJ1-1; cdr3_aa: CATGEIPRSITEAFF; cdr3_nt: TGTGCCACCGGGGAAATCCCTCGTTCCATCACTGAAGCTTTCTTT
v_call: TRBV7-6; d_call: TRBD2; clone_size: .; j_call: TRBJ2-1; cdr3_aa: CASSLGAGGQSSYNEQFF; cdr3_nt: TGTGCCAGCAGCTTAGGGGCGGGGGGCCAATCCTCCTACAATGAGCAGTTCTTC
v_call: TRBV18; d_call: .; clone_size: .; j_call: TRBJ1-4; cdr3_aa: CASSSSKAGSEKLFF; cdr3_nt: TGTGCCAGCTCATCTTCGAAGGCCGGGAGTGAAAAACTGTTTTTT
v_call: TRBV14; d_call: TRBD2; clone_size: .; j_call: TRBJ2-3; cdr3_aa: CASSRRTSGGTDTQYF; cdr3_nt: TGTGCCAGCAGCCGACGGACTAGCGGGGGCACAGATACGCAGTATTTT
v_call: TRBV9; d_call: .; clone_size: .; j_call: TRBJ1-2; cdr3_aa: CASSHGGGSNYGYTF; cdr3_nt: TGTGCCAGCAGCCATGGGGGAGGTTCTAACTATGGCTACACCTTC
v_call: TRBV5-1; d_call: .; clone_size: .; j_call: TRBJ2-2; cdr3_aa: CASSLYGASFGELFF; cdr3_nt: TGCGCCAGCAGCTTGTACGGGGCCTCGTTCGGGGAGCTGTTTTTT
v_call: TRBV4-3; d_call: TRBD2; clone_size: .; j_call: TRBJ2-3; cdr3_aa: CASSPWTSVPDTQYF; cdr3_nt: TGCGCCAGCAGCCCTTGGACTAGCGTCCCAGATACGCAGTATTTT
v_call: TRBV7-2; d_call: TRBD1; clone_size: .; j_call: TRBJ1-2; cdr3_aa: CASSNPGQGFHGYTF; cdr3_nt: TGTGCCAGCAGCAATCCGGGACAGGGTTTTCATGGCTACACCTTC
v_call: TRBV7-3; d_call: .; clone_size: .; j_call: TRBJ2-3; cdr3_aa: CASARTSPGDTQYF; cdr3_nt: TGTGCCAGCGCCAGGACCTCCCCGGGGGATACGCAGTATTTT
v_call: TRBV2; d_call: .; clone_size: .; j_call: TRBJ1-2; cdr3_aa: CASRASSYGYTF; cdr3_nt: TGTGCCAGCAGGGCCAGCAGCTATGGCTACACCTTC
v_call: TRBV28; d_call: TRBD1; clone_size: .; j_call: TRBJ1-5; cdr3_aa: CASSLWGQFNQPQHF; cdr3_nt: TGTGCCAGCAGTTTGTGGGGACAGTTTAATCAGCCCCAGCATTTT
v_call: TRBV5-5; d_call: .; clone_size: .; j_call: TRBJ2-7; cdr3_aa: CASSLLRVSYEQYF; cdr3_nt: TGTGCCAGCAGCTTGCTCAGGGTCTCCTACGAGCAGTACTTC
v_call: TRBV6-5; d_call: .; clone_size: .; j_call: TRBJ1-4; cdr3_aa: CASTWGAGEKLFF; cdr3_nt: TGTGCCAGCACGTGGGGGGCAGGTGAAAAACTGTTTTTT
v_call: TRBV11-2; d_call: .; clone_size: few; j_call: TRBJ2-7; cdr3_aa: CASSHYEFEQYF; cdr3_nt: TGTGCCAGCAGCCATTATGAATTCGAGCAGTACTTC
v_call: TRBV27; d_call: TRBD2; clone_size: .; j_call: TRBJ2-1; cdr3_aa: CASSLSAGLAGLYEQFF; cdr3_nt: TGTGCCAGCAGTTTATCGGCGGGACTAGCGGGGTTGTATGAGCAGTTCTTC